This TCR beta chain was sequenced during a study of blood T cell repertoires in COVID-19. As processed by the authors: Amplification of reference gene primers provided the estimated nucleated cell counts. Data came from immunoSEQ multiplex PCR; TCRdb stores just in-frame clones and leaves some out. That table is the source of V, J and clone size, and D and trimming were worked out from the DNA. The table includes 30,000 to 45,000 clones, just over 85% detected once. V lost 5 bases and J lost 6, with 19 bases in between. CDR1 is SEHNR, CDR2 FQNEAQ, per germline (reference sequence). The CDR3 runs 16 residues.

The chain is built from TRBV7-9 and TRBJ2-2, with D maybe TRBD2 (7 bases). Sequenced sample: peripheral blood. This TCR was sampled from a woman between 65 and 79 years old with active COVID-19. The CDR3 loop reads CASSLAGAYLSGELFF. The CDR3 DNA is TGTGCCAGCAGCCTGGCGGGGGCCTACCTTTCCGGGGAGCTGTTTTTT. Filled out from reference TRBV7-9 and TRBJ2-2, the complete variable domain reads DTGVSQNPRHKITKRGQNVTFRCDPISEHNRLYWYRQTLGQGPEFLTYFQNEAQLEKSRLLSDRFSAERPKGSFSTLEIQRTEQGDSAMYLCASSLAGAYLSGELFFGEGSRLTVL.